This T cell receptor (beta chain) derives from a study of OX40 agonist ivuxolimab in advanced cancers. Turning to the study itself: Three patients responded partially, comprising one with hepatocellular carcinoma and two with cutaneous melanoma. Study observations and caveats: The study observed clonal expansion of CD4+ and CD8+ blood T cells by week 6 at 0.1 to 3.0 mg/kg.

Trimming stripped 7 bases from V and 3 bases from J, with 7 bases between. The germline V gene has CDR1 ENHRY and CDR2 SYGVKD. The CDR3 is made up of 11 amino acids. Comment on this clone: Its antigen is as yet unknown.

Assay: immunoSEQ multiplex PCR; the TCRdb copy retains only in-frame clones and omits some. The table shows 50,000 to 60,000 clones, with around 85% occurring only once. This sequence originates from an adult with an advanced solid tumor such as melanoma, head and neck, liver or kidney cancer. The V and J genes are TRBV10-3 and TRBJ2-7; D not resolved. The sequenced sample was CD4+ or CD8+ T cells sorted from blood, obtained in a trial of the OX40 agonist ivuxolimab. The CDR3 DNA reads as TGTGCCATCACGGCCAACTACGAGCAGTACTTC. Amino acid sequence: CAITANYEQYF.